This T cell receptor (beta chain) comes out of a study of a mutant IDH1 vaccine in newly diagnosed glioma. Study context: Vaccines were first given 4-6 weeks after radiotherapy alone, or with temozolomide cycles. Earlier treatment was radiotherapy, temozolomide, or both, with most getting both. Visit V13 took place at week 47, and visit V12 happened at week 35.

Time point of the sample: week 35, safety follow-up. The study gave 300 ug of mutant IDH1 20-mer peptide per vaccine dose, with topical imiquimod. There were eight vaccinations for patients, given in weeks 1, 3, 5, 7, 11, 15, 19 and 23. The CDR3 runs 15 residues. V gave up 4 bases and J gave up 0 bases, with 12 bases separating them. The germline CDR1 and CDR2 sequences are SGHRS and YFSETQ. Only in-frame clones appear in the TCRdb table, and some are missing; sequencing was by immunoSEQ multiplex PCR. This table holds roughly 38,000 clones, 80% to 90% found once. This clone turned up a few times. What it binds is unknown.

The sample consisted of PBMCs, taken from a glioma patient whose treatment included an IDH1 peptide vaccine. This sequence joins TRBV5-1 and TRBJ2-3, with no clear D. The receptor comes from a man between 35 and 55 years old with glioma. The CDR3 DNA sequence: TGCGCCAGCAGCCAAGACCTGGACAGCACAGATACGCAGTATTTT. Amino acids: CASSQDLDSTDTQYF.